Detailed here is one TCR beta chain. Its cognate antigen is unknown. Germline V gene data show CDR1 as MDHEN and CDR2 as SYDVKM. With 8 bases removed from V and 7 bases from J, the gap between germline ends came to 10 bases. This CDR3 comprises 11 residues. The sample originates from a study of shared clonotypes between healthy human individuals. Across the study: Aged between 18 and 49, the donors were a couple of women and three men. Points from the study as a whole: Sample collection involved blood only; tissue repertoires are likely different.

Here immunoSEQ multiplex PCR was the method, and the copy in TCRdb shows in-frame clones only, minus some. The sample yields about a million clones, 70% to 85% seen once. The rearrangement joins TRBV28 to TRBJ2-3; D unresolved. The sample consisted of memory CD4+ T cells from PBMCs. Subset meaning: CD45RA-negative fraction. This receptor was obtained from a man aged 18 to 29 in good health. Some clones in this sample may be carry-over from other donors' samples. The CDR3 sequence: CASHALHTQYF. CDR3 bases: TGTGCCAGCCATGCCCTCCATACGCAGTATTTT.